The T cell receptor beta chain described here comes from a study of a mutant IDH1 vaccine in newly diagnosed glioma. Regarding the study as a whole: Detectable vaccine-induced immune responses arose in 93.3% of patients.

Turning to this clone: The antigen is not known.

TCRdb's copy holds only in-frame clones and misses some; the assay was immunoSEQ multiplex PCR. The sample has about 56,000 clones; 70% to 85% are singletons. Germline CDR1 GTSNPN, CDR2 SVGIG (reference sequence). The J segment lost 11 bases and the V segment lost 4 bases, leaving 3 bases of the junction unmatched. The CDR3 has 13 amino acids. The sample's time point: week 47, end of study. The investigators gave 300 ug of mutant IDH1 20-mer peptide in each vaccine dose, together with topical imiquimod. Patients in the study were vaccinated eight times, receiving shots in weeks 1, 3, 5, 7, 11, 15, 19 and 23.

This chain connects TRBV30 to TRBJ1-6; 12 positions agree with TRBD1. This TCR derives from a man aged 50 or older with glioma. Specimen: PBMCs, collected from a glioma patient whose treatment included an IDH1 peptide vaccine. CDR3: CAWTGQGATPLHF. As DNA, the CDR3 is TGTGCCTGGACGGGACAGGGGGCGACACCCCTCCACTTT.